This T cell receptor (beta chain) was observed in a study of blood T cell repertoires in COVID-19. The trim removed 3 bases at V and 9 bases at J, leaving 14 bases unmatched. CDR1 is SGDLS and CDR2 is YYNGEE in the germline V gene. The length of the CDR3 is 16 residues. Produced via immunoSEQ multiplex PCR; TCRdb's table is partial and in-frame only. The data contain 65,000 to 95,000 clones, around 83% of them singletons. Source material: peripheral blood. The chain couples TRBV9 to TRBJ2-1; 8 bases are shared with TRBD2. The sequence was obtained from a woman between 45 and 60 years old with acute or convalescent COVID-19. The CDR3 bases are TGTGCCAGCAGCGGCCGGGGGGGGAATGCCCAAGGTGAGCAGTTCTTC. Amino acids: CASSGRGGNAQGEQFF.